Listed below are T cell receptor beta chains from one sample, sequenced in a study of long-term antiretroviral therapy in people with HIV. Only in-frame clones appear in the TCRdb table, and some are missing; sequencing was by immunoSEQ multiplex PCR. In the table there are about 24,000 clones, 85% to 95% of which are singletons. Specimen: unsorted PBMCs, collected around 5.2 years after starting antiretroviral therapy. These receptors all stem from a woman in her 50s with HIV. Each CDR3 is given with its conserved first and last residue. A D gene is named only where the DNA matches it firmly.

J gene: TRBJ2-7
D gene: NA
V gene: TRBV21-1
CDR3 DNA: TGTGCCAGCAGCAAAAAGAGGCGCGGGAGGGAGTACGGGGAGCAGTACTTC
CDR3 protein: CASSKKRRGREYGEQYF

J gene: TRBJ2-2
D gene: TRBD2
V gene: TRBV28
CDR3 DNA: TGTGCCAGCAGTACACCGGGCGCGGGAGACACCGGGGAGCTGTTTTTT
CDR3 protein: CASSTPGAGDTGELFF

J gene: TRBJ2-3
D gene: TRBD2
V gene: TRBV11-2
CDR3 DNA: TGTGCCAGCGCGATAGCGGGAGCAGTTACGCAGTATTTT
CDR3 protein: CASAIAGAVTQYF

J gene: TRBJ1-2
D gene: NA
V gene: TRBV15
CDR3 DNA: TGTGCCACCAGCAGAGAGCTCCAACAGTTTTACTATGGCTACACCTTC
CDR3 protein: CATSRELQQFYYGYTF

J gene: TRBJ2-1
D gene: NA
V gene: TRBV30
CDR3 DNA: TGTGCCTGGAGTGTACGGGGTAGCGACTACAATGAGCAGTTCTTC
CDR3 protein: CAWSVRGSDYNEQFF

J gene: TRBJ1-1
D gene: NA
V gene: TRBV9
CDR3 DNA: TGTGCCAGCAGCGCCTGGGGTGGCAGGGCGAACACTGAAGCTTTCTTT
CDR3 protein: CASSAWGGRANTEAFF

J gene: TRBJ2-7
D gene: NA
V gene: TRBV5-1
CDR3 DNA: TGCGCCAGCAGTATAGAGGGGCGCGAGCAGTACTTC
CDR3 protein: CASSIEGREQYF

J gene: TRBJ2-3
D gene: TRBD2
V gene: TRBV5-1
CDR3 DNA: TGCGCCAGCAGCACTAGCGGAGGCACAGATACGCAGTATTTT
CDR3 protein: CASSTSGGTDTQYF

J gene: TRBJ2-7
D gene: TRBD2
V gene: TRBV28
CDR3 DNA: TGTGCCAGCCTGAGCCGGGGTAGCGGGATAGTAGGGTCCTCCTACGAGCAGTACTTC
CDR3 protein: CASLSRGSGIVGSSYEQYF

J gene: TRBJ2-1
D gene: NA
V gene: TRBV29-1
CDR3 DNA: TGCAGCGTCCAGAAGCTATCCCAGACAGATTACAATGAGCAGTTCTTC
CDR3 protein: CSVQKLSQTDYNEQFF

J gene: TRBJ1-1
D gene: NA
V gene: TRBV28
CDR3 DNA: TGTGCCAGCAGGGGGGGCGGGAACACTGAAGCTTTCTTT
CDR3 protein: CASRGGGNTEAFF

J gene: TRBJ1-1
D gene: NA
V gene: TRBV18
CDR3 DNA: TGTGCCAGCTCACCACCGGGACATGAACAGAACACTGAAGCTTTCTTT
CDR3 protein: CASSPPGHEQNTEAFF

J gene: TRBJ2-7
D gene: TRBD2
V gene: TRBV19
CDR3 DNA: TGTGCCAGTAGCCTAATTTTTGCGCGGACTAGCGGCTACGAGCAGTACTTC
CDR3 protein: CASSLIFARTSGYEQYF

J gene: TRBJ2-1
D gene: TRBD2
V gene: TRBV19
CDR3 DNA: TGTGCCAGTAGTCTAGCGGGAGTAGGGAATGAGCAGTTCTTC
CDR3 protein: CASSLAGVGNEQFF

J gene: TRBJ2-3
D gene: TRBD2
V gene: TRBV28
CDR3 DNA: TGTGCCAGCAGTTCTTTAGCGGGAGGGGTCACAGATACGCAGTATTTT
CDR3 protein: CASSSLAGGVTDTQYF

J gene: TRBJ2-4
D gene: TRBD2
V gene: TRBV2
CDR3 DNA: TGTGCCAGCAGGGGCGGACTAGCGGGAGGAATGTACATTCAGTACTTC
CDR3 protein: CASRGGLAGGMYIQYF

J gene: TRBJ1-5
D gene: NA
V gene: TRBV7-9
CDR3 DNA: TGTGCCAGCAGTGGGGGGACCGCCGATCAGCCCCAGCATTTT
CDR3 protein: CASSGGTADQPQHF